This TCR beta chain was identified during a study of response to subunit inactivated influenza vaccine. One entry per CDR3 protein results from TCRdb running MiXCR on the RT-PCR reads. The sample contains 630,000 or so distinct CDR3 sequences, approximately 14% of which appear only once. As concerns this clonotype: Its target is unknown.

Study observations and caveats: After each seasonal influenza vaccination, few new T cells are recruited, the authors suggested.

J gave up 4 bases and V 6 bases, and 8 bases lay outside the gene matches. The CDR3 sequence is 14 residues long. Per the germline V gene, CDR1 is SEHNR and CDR2 is FQNEAQ (reference sequence). The chain recombines TRBV7-9 with TRBJ1-1; 7 positions agree with TRBD1. The sequence was collected from a man aged 45 to 65 who received an inactivated influenza vaccine. The starting material was PBMCs from blood, obtained approximately 12 days after vaccination. CDR3 DNA: TGTGCCAGCAGTATCCAGGGGGGGGTCACTGAAGCTTTCTTT. It encodes CASSIQGGVTEAFF.